Listed below are T cell receptor beta chains from one sample, sequenced in a study of human T cells and chemical hapten exposure. TCRdb fed the RACE reads into MiXCR, producing one record per CDR3 protein. The sample records 62,000 or so distinct CDR3 sequences, approximately 10% being singletons. Source: whole blood, taken in connection with sensitization to the hapten diphenylcyclopropenone (DPC). The source of these receptors is a woman under 40 with alopecia areata. Some clones in this sample may be carry-over from other donors' samples. The CDR3 runs from the conserved cysteine through the conserved F or W. The order of the fields is J gene, clone size, V gene, D gene, CDR3 DNA, CDR3 protein. A D gene is named only where the DNA matches it firmly. Clone size is not always given. Where it is, it says once, few, many or a class for expanded clones.

TRBJ2-3	.	TRBV15	.	TGTGCCACCAGCAGCGCAGGGTGGTGGGATACGCAGTATTTT	CATSSAGWWDTQYF
TRBJ2-2	many	TRBV30	.	TGTGCCTGGAGTCACCTGGGTTTGAACACCGGGGAGCTGTTTTTT	CAWSHLGLNTGELFF
TRBJ2-1	.	TRBV9	TRBD2	TGTGCCAGCAGCGTAGCGGGACTAGCGGGAGAAGAGCAGTTCTTC	CASSVAGLAGEEQFF
TRBJ2-5	many	TRBV7-2	.	TGTGCCAGCAGCCTAAAAGAGACCCAGTACTTC	CASSLKETQYF
TRBJ2-6	many	TRBV19	TRBD2	TGTGCCAGTAGAGGACTAGCGGTGAGCTCTGGGGCCAACGTCCTGACTTTC	CASRGLAVSSGANVLTF
TRBJ2-5	.	TRBV2	.	TGTGCCAGCATGAGTGCCAGTGAGACCCAGTACTTC	CASMSASETQYF
TRBJ2-2	few	TRBV2	TRBD2	TGTGCCAGCAGTGGGGGGACTAGCAGTTACACCGGGGAGCTGTTTTTT	CASSGGTSSYTGELFF
TRBJ2-1	few	TRBV28	TRBD2	TGTGCCAGCACCGCCGGGGGGGCGAAGAATGAGCAGTTCTTC	CASTAGGAKNEQFF
TRBJ1-5	.	TRBV4-3	.	TGCGCCAGCAGCCAAGATCTCAAAGGCCAGCCCCAGCATTTT	CASSQDLKGQPQHF
TRBJ1-1	many	TRBV6-2/TRBV6-3	.	TGTGCCAGCAGTGACAGACAGAACACTGAAGCTTTCTTT	CASSDRQNTEAFF
TRBJ1-5	many	TRBV7-3	.	TGTGCCAGCAGCTTAAGTCCAGGTCAGCCCCAGCATTTT	CASSLSPGQPQHF
TRBJ1-5	few	TRBV13	TRBD1	TGTGCCAGCAGCTTAGCGGCCGGGACAGGGGTTCAGCCCCAGCATTTT	CASSLAAGTGVQPQHF
TRBJ1-5	.	TRBV10-3	.	TGTGCCATCAGTGTGTCTGGGGGGTTTTGGCCCCAGCATTTT	CAISVSGGFWPQHF
TRBJ1-1	few	TRBV29-1	.	TGCAGCGTGGCTGGTCGGCTGAACACTGAAGCTTTCTTT	CSVAGRLNTEAFF
TRBJ2-7	.	TRBV28	TRBD2	TGTGCCAGCAGACCTAGCGGGATATCCTACGAGCAGTACTTC	CASRPSGISYEQYF
TRBJ2-7	few	TRBV21-1	.	TGTGCCAGCAGCTTCCCCAGAGGGTACGAGCAGTACTTC	CASSFPRGYEQYF
TRBJ1-2	.	TRBV7-8	TRBD1	TGTGCCAGCAGCAGACGGACAGGGGCGAGCTATGGCTACACCTTC	CASSRRTGASYGYTF
TRBJ1-4	few	TRBV5-6	.	TGTGCCAGCAGCGAAACGGGACAACCTAATGAAAAACTGTTTTTT	CASSETGQPNEKLFF
TRBJ1-2	many	TRBV18	TRBD1	TGTGCCAGCTCACCTGGACAGGGCGAATCTAACTATGGCTACACCTTC	CASSPGQGESNYGYTF
TRBJ1-5	many	TRBV19	.	TGTGCCAGTAGTAGCACAGGGCAATACATACAGCCCCAGCATTTT	CASSSTGQYIQPQHF
TRBJ2-1	many	TRBV28	TRBD2	TGTGCCAGCTATACTAGCGGGGGATATGATGAGCAGTTCTTC	CASYTSGGYDEQFF
TRBJ2-5	few	TRBV7-2	.	TGTGCCAGCAGCACGCTGGCCCAAGAGACCCAGTACTTC	CASSTLAQETQYF
TRBJ2-2	.	TRBV7-7	TRBD1	TGTGCCAGCAGCTCCCAGGGGGTTGCCGGGGAGCTGTTTTTT	CASSSQGVAGELFF
TRBJ1-1	few	TRBV28	.	TGTGCCAGCAGGCCTGGCTCAGTGAACACTGAAGCTTTCTTT	CASRPGSVNTEAFF
TRBJ1-5	many	TRBV3-1	.	TGTGCCAGCAGCATCCATAGCAATCAGCCCCAGCATTTT	CASSIHSNQPQHF
TRBJ2-2	.	TRBV11-3	.	TGTGCCAGCAGCCGACCATTTGCCCAATCCGGGGAGCTGTTTTTT	CASSRPFAQSGELFF
TRBJ2-3	few	TRBV7-6	.	TGTGCCAGCAGCAGCAGGCTTGGCACAGATACGCAGTATTTT	CASSSRLGTDTQYF
TRBJ2-5	.	TRBV20-1	TRBD1	TGCAGTGCTAGAGAGACAGGGAATGGGCAAGAGACCCAGTACTTC	CSARETGNGQETQYF
TRBJ1-1	many	TRBV3-1	.	TGTGCCAGCAGCCAGGTGCCGGGGCCCGGAGCTTTCTTT	CASSQVPGPGAFF
TRBJ2-3	.	TRBV6-1	TRBD1	TGTGCCAGCAGCCGGGACAGGGACACAGATACGCAGTATTTT	CASSRDRDTDTQYF
TRBJ2-1	many	TRBV7-3	.	TGTGCCAGCAGCCCCCTCGGAGTAAACAATGAGCAGTTCTTC	CASSPLGVNNEQFF
TRBJ1-2	.	TRBV11-2	.	TGTGCCAGCAGCTCTCCGGGCCACTGGTATGGCTACACCTTC	CASSSPGHWYGYTF
TRBJ1-2	.	TRBV6-2/TRBV6-3	.	TGTGCCAGCAGTTACTCGCCTGGCAGGGGAAGCGGTGGCTACACCTTC	CASSYSPGRGSGGYTF
TRBJ2-2	.	TRBV7-6	.	TGTGCCAGCAGCTCCCTAGCGTCGAACACCGGGGAGCTGTTTTTT	CASSSLASNTGELFF
TRBJ2-6	few	TRBV20-1	.	TGCAGTGCACCCGACACCTCGCACTCTGGGGCCAACGTCCTGACTTTC	CSAPDTSHSGANVLTF
TRBJ1-1	many	TRBV18	.	TGTGCCAGCTCGCCCTGGGAAATGGAAGGGGCTTTCTTT	CASSPWEMEGAFF
TRBJ1-5	.	TRBV3-1	.	TGTGCCAGCAGCCAAGCACAGGGTGGTCAGCCCCAGCATTTT	CASSQAQGGQPQHF
TRBJ1-2	few	TRBV12-3/TRBV12-4	.	TGTGCCAGCAACTCAGGCGGTCTGCAACCTGGCTACACCTTC	CASNSGGLQPGYTF
TRBJ1-6	few	TRBV27	TRBD1	TGTGCCAGCAGTTTATCGGAGGGGGCCGGATCACCCCTCCACTTT	CASSLSEGAGSPLHF
TRBJ2-3	many	TRBV14	.	TGTGCCAGCAGCCAAGAGCCAGATACGCAGTATTTT	CASSQEPDTQYF
TRBJ1-1	many	TRBV12-3/TRBV12-4	.	TGTGCCAGCAGTTTAAACGTCAGGACTGAAGCTTTCTTT	CASSLNVRTEAFF
TRBJ2-7	few	TRBV4-2	.	TGTGCCAGCAGCCAAGCGGCGGGACAGAGAGCCTACGAGCAGTACTTC	CASSQAAGQRAYEQYF
TRBJ2-7	.	TRBV11-1	.	TGTGCCAGCAGCTTAAGACTACCCGACGCCTACGAGCAGTACTTC	CASSLRLPDAYEQYF
TRBJ2-7	few	TRBV29-1	.	TGCAGCGTTGTTGGGGAATCCTACGAGCAGTACTTC	CSVVGESYEQYF
TRBJ2-5	many	TRBV20-1	TRBD1	TGCAGTGCTAGTGACAGGGAAAGGACCCAGTACTTC	CSASDRERTQYF
TRBJ2-3	many	TRBV6-1	TRBD1	TGTGCCAGCAGTGAATACCGAGACAGGGCCACAGATACGCAGTATTTT	CASSEYRDRATDTQYF
TRBJ2-5	many	TRBV29-1	TRBD2	TGCAGCGCTATCATGACTAGCGGGGGACAAGAGACCCAGTACTTC	CSAIMTSGGQETQYF
TRBJ2-3	.	TRBV29-1	.	TGCAGCGTCTTAGCGAGGGGCACAGATACGCAGTATTTT	CSVLARGTDTQYF
TRBJ1-4	.	TRBV30	.	TGTGCCTGGAGTGGATCCGGGACCTATGAAAAACTGTTTTTT	CAWSGSGTYEKLFF
TRBJ1-3	many	TRBV7-2	TRBD1	TGTGCCAGCAGCCCATGGACAGGGTTCGGAAACACCATATATTTT	CASSPWTGFGNTIYF
TRBJ2-3	.	TRBV7-2	.	TGTGCCAGCAGCTTAGCGGCAGCTAGCACAGATACGCAGTATTTT	CASSLAAASTDTQYF
TRBJ1-1	few	TRBV6-2/TRBV6-3	.	TGTGCCAGCAGTTATCAATGGGCCACTGAAGCTTTCTTT	CASSYQWATEAFF
TRBJ2-5	once	TRBV20-1	.	TGCAGTGCCCAGGGGACAATCGGGGAAGAGACCCAGTACTTC	CSAQGTIGEETQYF
TRBJ1-2	few	TRBV19	TRBD1	TGTGCCAGTAGTGAACAGGGGCAGGGCTATGGCTACACCTTC	CASSEQGQGYGYTF
TRBJ2-7	.	TRBV7-9	.	TGTGCCAGCAGCTTAGCGACCTACGAGCAGTACTTC	CASSLATYEQYF
TRBJ2-2	.	TRBV7-2	.	TGTGCCAGCAGCGCCTTACAGAGCACCGGGGAGCTGTTTTTT	CASSALQSTGELFF
TRBJ2-5	few	TRBV20-1	.	TGCAGTGCCCGAATCCCCGGGATACAAGAGACCCAGTACTTC	CSARIPGIQETQYF
TRBJ2-7	few	TRBV28	.	TGTGCCACTACTGGCAAGGTCTACGAGCAGTACTTC	CATTGKVYEQYF